These 8 T cell receptor beta chains came from one sample sequenced in a study of Tregs in tolerant kidney transplant recipients. Profiling relied on immunoSEQ multiplex PCR, and the TCRdb table lists in-frame clones only, not all of them. The table records some 70,000 clones, roughly 91% of them present only once. The input for sequencing was CD4+ T cells from blood, taken before the transplant. These receptors were obtained from a human donor who received a combined kidney and bone marrow transplant.

The J gene is TRBJ2-2, the V gene TRBV5-6; 8 nucleotides line up with TRBD2. This CDR3 comprises 17 residues. Germline V gene lookup returns CDR1 SGHDT and CDR2 YYEEEE. J lost 7 bases, V lost 4 bases, and 15 bases had no gene match. CDR3 sequence: CASSIMGTRDEGGELFF. In DNA, the CDR3 is TGTGCCAGCAGCATCATGGGGACTAGGGATGAGGGCGGGGAGCTGTTTTTT.

The chain recombines TRBV5-6 with TRBJ2-3; the match to TRBD2 covers 14 bases. CDR1 is SGHDT and CDR2 is YYEEEE in the germline V gene. The V gene end was trimmed by 0 bases and the J gene end by 10 bases; junction bases not matched to a gene: 16. CDR3 length: 19 amino acids. Written as DNA, the CDR3 is TGTGCCAGCAGCTTGGAACAGCCGGGACTAGCGGGAGCTAAAGGGTCGCAGTATTTT. It translates to CASSLEQPGLAGAKGSQYF.

The rearrangement joins TRBV9 to TRBJ1-1; weak D call: TRBD1 (5 bases). Deletions cut 4 bases from V and 2 bases from J, with 15 bases between. Germline V gene sequence: CDR1 SGDLS, CDR2 YYNGEE. The length of the CDR3 is 15 residues. The CDR3 here is CASSPRGSTNTEAFF. CDR3 sequence (DNA): TGTGCCAGCAGCCCGCGGGGCTCCACCAACACTGAAGCTTTCTTT.

The rearrangement joins TRBV6-1 to TRBJ1-5, with D possibly TRBD1 on 6 matching bases. CDR1 and CDR2 (germline): MNHNS, SASEGT. The CDR3 has 15 residues. V lost 3 bases and J lost 1, with 10 bases in between. The DNA of the CDR3 is TGTGCCAGCAGTGAGAACAGGGTAAGCAATCAGCCCCAGCATTTT. Residues: CASSENRVSNQPQHF.

The V and J genes are TRBV19 and TRBJ1-5, with TRBD1 as a possible D gene (6 bases). The V end lost 5 bases, the J end lost 0 bases, and 11 bases lay between the germline ends. This CDR3 has 15 amino acids. Germline-derived CDR1 and CDR2 are LNHDA and SQIVND (reference sequence). CDR3 loop: CASSEQGYSNQPQHF. CDR3 coding DNA: TGTGCCAGTAGTGAACAGGGATATAGCAATCAGCCCCAGCATTTT.

This rearrangement joins TRBV28 to TRBJ2-3; 10 positions match TRBD1. V lost 8 bases and J lost 3; bases outside the gene matches: 11. Germline values: CDR1 MDHEN, CDR2 SYDVKM. The CDR3 loop spans 16 amino acids. CDR3 DNA: TGTGCCAGCCAGACCCCGGACAGGGGGATAACAGATACGCAGTATTTT. This encodes CASQTPDRGITDTQYF.

V is TRBV4-1 and J is TRBJ2-1; the D gene is possibly TRBD2 (6 bases). The CDR3 consists of 14 residues. V was clipped by 2 bases and J by 7 bases, with 12 bases between them. Germline CDR1 is MGHRA and CDR2 is YSYEKL. In DNA, the CDR3 is TGCGCCAGCAGCCAACGGGAGATGGGGAATGAGCAGTTCTTC. It yields the protein CASSQREMGNEQFF.

The chain links TRBV5-4 to TRBJ1-1; possible D gene TRBD1, 6 bases. There are 13 residues in the CDR3. Trimming took 4 bases from V and 6 from J, leaving 13 bases between them. Germline CDR1 SGHNT, CDR2 YYREEE (reference sequence). The CDR3 nucleotides read TGTGCCAGCAGCAAGGACAGATGGGCTGAAGCTTTCTTT. Translating it yields CASSKDRWAEAFF. Combining the CDR3 with reference TRBV5-4 and TRBJ1-1 gives the whole variable domain ETGVTQSPTHLIKTRGQQVTLRCSSQSGHNTVSWYQQALGQGPQFIFQYYREEENGRGNFPPRFSGLQFPNYSSELNVNALELDDSALYLCASSKDRWAEAFFGQGTRLTVV.